The 31 T cell receptor beta chains presented below share a single source sample, sequenced in a study of blood T cell repertoires in COVID-19. The assay was immunoSEQ multiplex PCR, and TCRdb's table has in-frame clones only and misses some. The sample holds approximately 220,000 clones, roughly 88% seen once. Material: peripheral blood. The receptors shown here come from a man in his forties with acute or convalescent COVID-19.

The chain combines TRBV7-9 with TRBJ1-4; possible D gene TRBD1, 5 bases. This CDR3 spans 13 amino acids. The germline V gene encodes CDR1 SEHNR and CDR2 FQNEAQ (reference sequence). Trimming removed 1 base from V and 8 bases from J, with 8 bases in between. The CDR3 nucleotides are TGTGCCAGCAGCTTAGGGGGCCGGGAAAAACTGTTTTTT. Encoded protein: CASSLGGREKLFF. The full variable domain, with the rest looked up from reference TRBV7-9 and TRBJ1-4, is DTGVSQNPRHKITKRGQNVTFRCDPISEHNRLYWYRQTLGQGPEFLTYFQNEAQLEKSRLLSDRFSAERPKGSFSTLEIQRTEQGDSAMYLCASSLGGREKLFFGSGTQLSVL.

The chain has TRBV5-1 and TRBJ1-1; no reliable D call. Trimming removed 0 bases from V and 0 bases from J, with 9 bases in between. The CDR3 has 15 amino acids. Germline V gene sequence: CDR1 SGHRS, CDR2 YFSETQ. The CDR3 loop is CASSLAPLMNTEAFF. In DNA, the CDR3 is TGCGCCAGCAGCTTGGCCCCGCTAATGAACACTGAAGCTTTCTTT.

This clone has more than one count but fewer than ten. V and J are TRBV5-5 and TRBJ2-7, with D perhaps TRBD1 (6 bases). Trimming stripped 4 bases from V and 3 bases from J, with 14 bases between. CDR3 length: 14 residues. Per germline, CDR1 SGHKS and CDR2 YYEKEE (reference sequence). DNA of the CDR3: TGTGCCAGCAGCCCCGGGACACTTAGCTACGAGCAGTACTTC. As protein: CASSPGTLSYEQYF.

This rearrangement joins TRBV6-5 to TRBJ1-4, with a tentative D call TRBD1 (6 bases). Germline assignment: CDR1 MNHEY and CDR2 SVGAGI. The length of the CDR3 is 14 residues. Trimming removed 5 bases at V and 8 bases at J, with 15 bases between. In DNA form, the CDR3 reads TGTGCCAGCAGTCTTACAGGGTTAGGCGAAAAACTGTTTTTT. This encodes CASSLTGLGEKLFF.

This chain links TRBV18 with TRBJ2-7, with 8 bases fitting TRBD2. The CDR3 is made up of 16 amino acids. With 2 bases clipped from V and 5 bases from J, the junction kept 11 bases outside the gene matches. Germline lookup yields CDR1 KGHSH and CDR2 LQKENI. The CDR3 here is CASSPILTGGLHEQYF. In DNA, the CDR3 is TGTGCCAGCTCACCAATCCTTACGGGAGGGCTCCACGAGCAGTACTTC.

The chain carries TRBV7-8 and TRBJ2-2; the match to TRBD2 covers 9 bases. With V trimmed by 3 bases and J by 5 bases, 7 bases remained unmatched. The CDR3 sequence is 16 residues long. The V gene's germline CDR1 is SGHVS and CDR2 FQNEAQ. Here the CDR3 DNA reads TGTGCCAGCAGCTTTAGCCTAGCGGGAAATACCGGGGAGCTGTTTTTT. It codes for CASSFSLAGNTGELFF.

The rearrangement links TRBV7-2 to TRBJ1-5; D is undetermined. The CDR3 covers 13 residues. CDR1 and CDR2 from the germline V gene are SGHTA and FQGNSA. V was trimmed by 2 bases and J by 1 base, leaving 3 bases between them. This CDR3 is CASSLSSNQPQHF. In nucleotides, the CDR3 is TGTGCCAGCAGCTTATCAAGCAATCAGCCCCAGCATTTT.

The table lists this clone with a few counts. The chain employs TRBV4-2 and TRBJ2-1, with 14 bases fitting TRBD2. The CDR3 loop spans 18 amino acids. Germline loops: CDR1 LGHNA, CDR2 YNFKEQ. V was pared by 4 bases and J by 2 bases, with 7 bases of the junction left unmatched. Here the CDR3 reads CASSRGTSGRGAYNEQFF. The DNA of the CDR3 is TGTGCCAGCAGCCGCGGGACTAGCGGGAGAGGTGCCTACAATGAGCAGTTCTTC.

The V gene is TRBV10-3, the J gene TRBJ1-4; TRBD1 matches at 10 bases. This CDR3 comprises 15 residues. The ends lost 2 bases at V and 5 bases at J; junction bases unmatched: 2. Germline CDR1 reads ENHRY; CDR2 reads SYGVKD. The DNA for the CDR3 is TGTGCCATCAGTGAGCAGGGACAGGGGAATGAAAAACTGTTTTTT. Translated: CAISEQGQGNEKLFF.

The V and J genes are TRBV6-6 and TRBJ1-4, with D possibly matching TRBD1 (6 bases). The CDR3 is 14 amino acids. Germline values: CDR1 MNHNY, CDR2 SVGAGI (reference sequence). With 6 bases removed from V and 8 bases from J, the gap between germline ends came to 16 bases. The CDR3 region has the DNA TGTGCCAGCAGGGGGGGGCTCCAACCCGAAAAACTGTTTTTT. This translates into CASRGGLQPEKLFF.

The CDR3 DNA reads TGTGCCAGCAGCTTTCGTGGGGGAGGTCAGACCGGGGAGCTGTTTTTT. The encoded protein is CASSFRGGGQTGELFF. The chain links TRBV5-5 to TRBJ2-2; D is possibly TRBD2 (6 bases). CDR1 SGHKS and CDR2 YYEKEE come from the germline V gene (reference sequence). V lost 2 bases and J lost 5, with 16 bases in between. CDR3 length: 16 amino acids.

The V and J genes are TRBV5-8 and TRBJ1-6; TRBD1 matches 8 bases. J gave up 4 bases and V 4 bases, and 13 bases lay outside the gene matches. Looked up from germline, CDR1 is SGHTS and CDR2 is YDEGEE. The CDR3 extends over 18 amino acids. The CDR3 DNA reads TGTGCCAGCAGCCGCCTCCGGGACAGGAGGACATATAATTCACCCCTCCACTTT. Amino acids: CASSRLRDRRTYNSPLHF. The full variable domain, completed using reference TRBV5-8 and TRBJ1-6, is EAGVTQSPTHLIKTRGQQATLRCSPISGHTSVYWYQQALGLGLQFLLWYDEGEERNRGNFPPRFSGRQFPNYSSELNVNALELEDSALYLCASSRLRDRRTYNSPLHFGNGTRLTVT.

The rearrangement uses TRBV15 and TRBJ1-1; the D gene is possibly TRBD1 (6 bases). V was cut by 5 bases and J by 10 bases, with 26 bases left in between. The CDR3 is 16 residues long. CDR1 is LNHNV and CDR2 is YYDKDF in the germline V gene (reference sequence). CDR3 loop: CATSRRNTGTGHRAFF. The CDR3 DNA reads TGTGCCACCAGCCGTAGAAATACCGGTACAGGGCATCGAGCTTTCTTT.

The J gene is TRBJ1-1, the V gene TRBV7-2; tentatively, D is TRBD1 (5 bases). Germline V gives CDR1 SGHTA, CDR2 FQGNSA. The length of the CDR3 is 15 residues. Trimming took off 3 bases at V and 5 bases at J, with 16 bases between the two ends. CDR3 coding DNA: TGTGCCAGCAGCTTCCTTCGGGGGGGTAGGACTGAAGCTTTCTTT. Translating gives CASSFLRGGRTEAFF.

The chain recombines TRBV18 with TRBJ1-3, with 8 nucleotides matching TRBD1. The CDR3 contains 15 residues. Germline V CDR1 and CDR2: KGHSH, LQKENI. The trim removed 5 bases at V and 0 bases at J, leaving 3 bases unmatched. CDR3 loop: CASSSGGVSGNTIYF. The CDR3 DNA is TGTGCCAGCTCATCAGGGGGCGTCTCTGGAAACACCATATATTTT.

The rearrangement uses TRBV27 and TRBJ2-3; weak D call: TRBD2 (5 bases). This CDR3 comprises 13 residues. CDR1 and CDR2 (germline): MNHEY, SMNVEV (reference sequence). V was pared by 4 bases and J by 7 bases, with 12 bases between. The CDR3 region has the DNA TGTGCCAGCAGTTATGACGGACTGAATACGCAGTATTTT. Translating it yields CASSYDGLNTQYF.

V is TRBV5-1 and J is TRBJ2-2; D call uncertain. Germline CDR1 SGHRS, CDR2 YFSETQ. V lost 0 bases, J lost 3 bases, and 12 bases lay in between. The CDR3 covers 16 residues. The CDR3 DNA reads as TGCGCCAGCAGCTTGGCTCCCCTGTCGGACACCGGGGAGCTGTTTTTT. It is translated as CASSLAPLSDTGELFF.

This chain's CDR3 is CASSLTRTSGENEQFF. Written as DNA, the CDR3 is TGTGCCAGCAGCTTAACCAGGACTAGCGGGGAAAATGAGCAGTTCTTC. The chain carries TRBV7-3 and TRBJ2-1; TRBD2 agrees at 12 bases. The CDR3 runs 16 residues. With 0 bases clipped from V and 7 bases from J, the junction kept 4 bases outside the gene matches. Germline CDR1 reads SGHTA; CDR2 reads FQGTGA.

This sequence joins TRBV5-4 and TRBJ2-1; D perhaps matches TRBD1 (6 bases). The CDR3 spans 16 residues. The germline CDR1 and CDR2 sequences are SGHNT and YYREEE (reference sequence). V was trimmed by 3 bases and J by 6 bases, leaving 19 bases between them. CDR3 protein: CASSSFGDKVINEQFF. CDR3 bases: TGTGCCAGCAGCTCCTTTGGGGACAAAGTGATCAATGAGCAGTTCTTC.

V and J are TRBV7-3 and TRBJ2-6; D ambiguous. This CDR3 has 16 amino acids. The ends were cut back, 4 bases at V and 0 bases at J, with 10 bases in the middle. CDR1 SGHTA and CDR2 FQGTGA come from the germline V gene. For the CDR3, the DNA is TGTGCCAGCAGCTCGTCACCCTACTCTGGGGCCAACGTCCTGACTTTC. This sequence encodes CASSSSPYSGANVLTF.

The V call is TRBV19, the J call TRBJ2-1; possibly TRBD2 for D (5 bases). The CDR3 spans 14 residues. The germline gives CDR1 LNHDA, CDR2 SQIVND (reference sequence). V dropped 1 base and J dropped 2 bases, with 6 bases sitting between them. The DNA of the CDR3 is TGTGCCAGTAGTATAGGGGAGACCTACAATGAGCAGTTCTTC. Residues: CASSIGETYNEQFF.

The CDR3 nucleotides are TGTGCCAGCAAAGAGGGGAACACTGAAGCTTTCTTT. Translating it yields CASKEGNTEAFF. The chain recombines TRBV2 with TRBJ1-1; D is ambiguous. The germline V and J ends were trimmed by 7 bases and 1 base, with 7 bases remaining between them. Germline V gene data show CDR1 as SNHLY and CDR2 as FYNNEI. The length of the CDR3 is 12 residues.

The chain employs TRBV2 and TRBJ2-3, with 12 bases lining up with TRBD2. The CDR3 has 15 amino acids. The germline CDR1 and CDR2 sequences are SNHLY and FYNNEI. After removal of 6 bases from V and 4 bases from J, the junction contained 5 bases not matched to a gene. The CDR3 region is CASSELAGGADTQYF. Written as DNA, the CDR3 is TGTGCCAGCAGCGAACTAGCGGGAGGTGCAGATACGCAGTATTTT. Full variable domain (remainder filled in from reference TRBV2 and TRBJ2-3): EPEVTQTPSHQVTQMGQEVILRCVPISNHLYFYWYRQILGQKVEFLVSFYNNEISEKSEIFDDQFSVERPDGSNFTLKIRSTKLEDSAMYFCASSELAGGADTQYFGPGTRLTVL.

V is TRBV5-6 and J is TRBJ2-1; D is perhaps TRBD2 (6 bases). Trimming left V 1 base short and J 2 bases short, with 13 bases between. The CDR3 consists of 16 residues. Germline V CDR1 and CDR2: SGHDT, YYEEEE. The CDR3 reads CASSLYISGAYNEQFF. The CDR3 DNA reads as TGTGCCAGCAGCTTGTATATTAGCGGCGCCTACAATGAGCAGTTCTTC.

This clone was recorded once. The genes are TRBV10-3 and TRBJ2-1; TRBD1 aligns across 9 bases. Germline lookup yields CDR1 ENHRY and CDR2 SYGVKD. This CDR3 has 15 amino acids. Germline trimming cut 11 bases from V and 9 bases from J; bases unmatched to any gene: 17. The DNA of the CDR3 is TGTGCCTCACAGGGTTCCGGGACAGGGTTTGGTGAGCAGTTCTTC. This gives the protein CASQGSGTGFGEQFF.

The chain combines TRBV27 with TRBJ2-7; possibly TRBD2 for D (6 bases). Trimming stripped 5 bases from V and 0 bases from J, with 17 bases between. Germline-derived CDR1 and CDR2 are MNHEY and SMNVEV (reference sequence). The CDR3 loop spans 16 amino acids. CDR3 protein: CASSILPGTASYEQYF. In DNA form, the CDR3 reads TGTGCCAGCAGTATACTACCCGGGACTGCCTCCTACGAGCAGTACTTC.

The chain joins TRBV28 to TRBJ2-1, with 10 nucleotides matching TRBD1. CDR1 and CDR2 (germline): MDHEN, SYDVKM. V lost 3 bases, J lost 8 bases, and 10 bases stayed unmatched. The CDR3 contains 16 residues. The chain's CDR3 is CASSLAGTGASDEQFF. In DNA form, the CDR3 reads TGTGCCAGCAGTTTGGCCGGGACAGGGGCGAGCGATGAGCAGTTCTTC.

This clone appeared once. The chain links TRBV13 to TRBJ1-1; 8 bases line up with TRBD1. Germline values: CDR1 PRHDT, CDR2 FYEKMQ (reference sequence). J lost 5 bases, V lost 5 bases, and 7 bases had no gene match. The CDR3 is 14 residues long. This CDR3 reads CASSLGQGQTEAFF. CDR3 nucleotides: TGTGCCAGCAGCCTCGGACAGGGTCAAACTGAAGCTTTCTTT.

The chain carries TRBV6-5 and TRBJ2-1; D gene unclear. V was shortened by 2 bases and J by 7 bases, with 6 bases between the two germline ends. The CDR3 sequence is 12 residues long. The germline CDR1 and CDR2 sequences are MNHEY and SVGAGI. CDR3 loop: CASSYPGNEQFF. For the CDR3, the DNA is TGTGCCAGCAGTTACCCGGGTAATGAGCAGTTCTTC.

This rearrangement joins TRBV21-1 to TRBJ2-2; the table gives TRBD2 as D, unverified against the DNA. TRBV21-1 is flagged as a pseudogene. The CDR3 extends over 20 amino acids. CDR3 in DNA: TGTGCCAGCAGCAAAAGTAGTAAGTGGAGCGGGAGGGCGAACACCGGGGAGCTGTTTTTT. Translating gives CASSKSSKWSGRANTGELFF.

This chain uses TRBV11-1 with TRBJ1-2; D gene ambiguous. V was pared by 3 bases and J by 0 bases, with 5 bases between. Per the germline V gene, CDR1 is SGHAT and CDR2 is FQDESV (reference sequence). CDR3 length equals 13 residues. The CDR3 sequence: CASSFEANYGYTF. CDR3 bases: TGTGCCAGCAGCTTCGAGGCTAACTATGGCTACACCTTC.